This TCR beta chain stems from a study of radiation and T cells in renal cell carcinoma. This clone was seen once. The CDR3 is 13 residues long. V was trimmed by 4 bases and J by 4 bases, leaving 8 bases between them. Germline assignment: CDR1 LNHDA and CDR2 SQIVND (reference sequence). Data came from immunoSEQ multiplex PCR; TCRdb stores just in-frame clones and leaves some out. This table has roughly 53,000 clones, roughly four fifths appearing once. Time point reported: baseline pretreatment blood. The treatment here: 15 Gy SBRT to primary tumor, nephrectomy 4 weeks later. The receptor comes from a woman aged 65 to 85 with renal cell carcinoma. The genes are TRBV19 and TRBJ1-5; tentatively, D is TRBD1 (6 bases). Here the sequenced sample was blood, taken from a patient whose treatment included radiotherapy and nephrectomy. The CDR3 coding sequence is TGTGCCAGTAGTAGGACAGTAAATCAGCCCCAGCATTTT. The encoded protein is CASSRTVNQPQHF.